This TCR beta chain was obtained from a study of shared clonotypes between healthy human individuals. Unsorted PBMCs provided DNA that was sequenced on ten immunoSEQ deep assay plates. Data came from immunoSEQ multiplex PCR; TCRdb stores just in-frame clones and leaves some out. The table lists approximately 500,000 clones, 81% of them singletons. General observations from the study: It was expected that sequencing depth would affect clonotype sharing among donors.

A note on this clone: Its antigen is still unknown.

The sequence came from a woman in her thirties or forties in good health. Some clones in this sample may be carry-over from other donors' samples. The sample consisted of PBMCs.

This CDR3 is CSVPPSGRHTEAFF. The CDR3 DNA follows: TGCAGCGTACCACCGTCGGGCAGGCACACTGAAGCTTTCTTT. J is TRBJ1-1 and V is TRBV29-1; D call uncertain. This CDR3 has 14 amino acids. The V end lost 6 bases, the J end lost 3 bases, and 17 bases lay between the germline ends. Looked up from germline, CDR1 is SQVTM and CDR2 is ANQGSEA.